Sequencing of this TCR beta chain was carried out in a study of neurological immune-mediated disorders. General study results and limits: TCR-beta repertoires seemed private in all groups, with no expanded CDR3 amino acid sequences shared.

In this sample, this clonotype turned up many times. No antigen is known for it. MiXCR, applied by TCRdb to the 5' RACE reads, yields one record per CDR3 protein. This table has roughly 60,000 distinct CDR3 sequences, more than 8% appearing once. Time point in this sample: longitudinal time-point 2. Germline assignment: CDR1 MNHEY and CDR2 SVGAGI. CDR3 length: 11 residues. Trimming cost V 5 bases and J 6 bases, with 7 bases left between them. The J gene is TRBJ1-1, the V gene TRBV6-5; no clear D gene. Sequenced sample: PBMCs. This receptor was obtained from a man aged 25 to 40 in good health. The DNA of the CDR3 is TGTGCCAGCAGTGGGCCCGCTGAAGCTTTCTTT. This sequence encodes CASSGPAEAFF.